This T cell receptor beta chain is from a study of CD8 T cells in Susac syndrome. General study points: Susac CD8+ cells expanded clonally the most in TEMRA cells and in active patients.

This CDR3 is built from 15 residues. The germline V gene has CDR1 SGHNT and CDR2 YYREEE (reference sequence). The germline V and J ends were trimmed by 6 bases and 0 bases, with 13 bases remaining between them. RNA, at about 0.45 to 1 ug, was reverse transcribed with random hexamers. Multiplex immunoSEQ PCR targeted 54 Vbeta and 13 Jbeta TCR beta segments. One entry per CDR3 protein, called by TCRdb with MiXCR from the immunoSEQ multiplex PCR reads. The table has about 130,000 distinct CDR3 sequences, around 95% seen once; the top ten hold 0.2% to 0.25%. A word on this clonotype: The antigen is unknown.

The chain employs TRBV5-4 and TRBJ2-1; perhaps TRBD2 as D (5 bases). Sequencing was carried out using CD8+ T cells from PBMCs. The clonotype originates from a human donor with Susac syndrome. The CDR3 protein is CASNTEGFSYNEQFF. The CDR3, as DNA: TGTGCCAGCAACACAGAGGGATTCTCCTACAATGAGCAGTTCTTC. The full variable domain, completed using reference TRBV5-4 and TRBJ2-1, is ETGVTQSPTHLIKTRGQQVTLRCSSQSGHNTVSWYQQALGQGPQFIFQYYREEENGRGNFPPRFSGLQFPNYSSELNVNALELDDSALYLCASNTEGFSYNEQFFGPGTRLTVL.